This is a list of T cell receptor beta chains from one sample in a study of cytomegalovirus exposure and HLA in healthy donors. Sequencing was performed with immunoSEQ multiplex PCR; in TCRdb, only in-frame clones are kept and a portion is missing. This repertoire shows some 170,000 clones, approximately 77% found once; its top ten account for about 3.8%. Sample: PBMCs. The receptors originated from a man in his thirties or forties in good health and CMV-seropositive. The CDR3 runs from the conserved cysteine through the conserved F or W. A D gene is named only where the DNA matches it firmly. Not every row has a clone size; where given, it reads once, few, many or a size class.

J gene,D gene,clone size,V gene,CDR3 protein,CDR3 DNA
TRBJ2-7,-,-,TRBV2,CASSDDISYEQYF,TGTGCCAGCAGTGATGACATCTCCTACGAGCAGTACTTC
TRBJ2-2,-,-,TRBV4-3,CASSQMRGNTGELFF,TGCGCCAGCAGCCAAATGCGGGGGAACACCGGGGAGCTGTTTTTT
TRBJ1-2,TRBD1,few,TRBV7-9,CASSRTGEIYGYTF,TGTGCCAGCAGTCGGACAGGGGAAATCTATGGCTACACCTTC
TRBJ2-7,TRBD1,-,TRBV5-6,CASSPQDRVAQYF,TGTGCCAGCAGCCCGCAGGACAGGGTTGCGCAGTACTTC
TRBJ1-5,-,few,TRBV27,CASRWDIDSNQPQHF,TGTGCCAGCCGATGGGACATCGATAGCAATCAGCCCCAGCATTTT
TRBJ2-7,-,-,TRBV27,CASSSLGSLGNEQYF,TGTGCCAGCAGTTCACTTGGGTCCTTGGGCAACGAGCAGTACTTC
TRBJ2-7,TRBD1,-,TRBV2,CASSEVGVRWTGEDYEQYF,TGTGCCAGCAGTGAAGTTGGTGTCCGATGGACAGGGGAGGACTACGAGCAGTACTTC
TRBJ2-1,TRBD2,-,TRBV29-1,CSVEGTSVASGGSYNEQFF,TGCAGCGTTGAGGGAACTAGTGTGGCTAGCGGGGGCAGCTACAATGAGCAGTTCTTC
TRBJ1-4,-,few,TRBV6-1,CATGPGGANEKLFF,TGTGCCACCGGACCGGGGGGCGCTAATGAAAAACTGTTTTTT
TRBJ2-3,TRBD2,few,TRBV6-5,CASSYSIRGGDTQYF,TGTGCCAGCAGTTACTCGATACGGGGGGGAGATACGCAGTATTTT
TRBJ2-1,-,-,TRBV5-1,CASSLGQGGNEQFF,TGCGCCAGCAGCTTGGGGCAGGGGGGCAATGAGCAGTTCTTC
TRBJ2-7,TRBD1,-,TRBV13,CASRYRDRGEHEQYF,TGTGCCAGCAGGTACCGGGACAGGGGAGAACACGAGCAGTACTTC
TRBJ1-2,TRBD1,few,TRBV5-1,CASSSGTGGAYGYTF,TGCGCCAGCAGCTCCGGGACAGGGGGAGCCTATGGCTACACCTTC
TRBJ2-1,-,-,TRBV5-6,CASSFPSPQDEQFF,TGTGCCAGCAGCTTCCCCTCCCCCCAGGATGAGCAGTTCTTC
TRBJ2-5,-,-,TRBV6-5,CASSYSYAGETQYF,TGTGCCAGCAGTTACTCCTATGCGGGAGAGACCCAGTACTTC
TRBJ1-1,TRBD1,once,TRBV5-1,CASSLNRGGNTEAFF,TGCGCCAGCAGCTTGAACAGGGGGGGGAACACTGAAGCTTTCTTT
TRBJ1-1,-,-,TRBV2,CASRADINTEAFF,TGTGCCAGCAGGGCCGACATAAACACTGAAGCTTTCTTT
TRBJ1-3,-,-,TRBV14,CASSTTGGLNSGNTIYF,TGTGCCAGCAGCACGACAGGAGGCCTCAACTCTGGAAACACCATATATTTT
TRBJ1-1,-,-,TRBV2,CASILYTEAFF,TGTGCCAGCATCTTGTACACTGAAGCTTTCTTT
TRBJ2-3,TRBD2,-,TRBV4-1,CASSHLPRGESDTQYF,TGCGCCAGCAGCCACCTCCCGCGGGGGGAATCAGATACGCAGTATTTT
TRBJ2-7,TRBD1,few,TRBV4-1,CASSPGTGNGYEQYF,TGCGCCAGCAGCCCAGGGACAGGGAACGGCTACGAGCAGTACTTC
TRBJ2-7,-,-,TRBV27,CASRAGLKIYEQYF,TGTGCCAGCAGGGCGGGGCTCAAAATCTACGAGCAGTACTTC
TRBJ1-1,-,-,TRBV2,CASSERQGGNTEAFF,TGTGCCAGCAGTGAAAGGCAGGGAGGTAACACTGAAGCTTTCTTT
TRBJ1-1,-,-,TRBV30,CAWSVRDTEAFF,TGTGCCTGGAGTGTACGAGACACTGAAGCTTTCTTT
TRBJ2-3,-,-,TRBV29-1,CSVAGLDYTDTQYF,TGCAGCGTGGCTGGACTGGACTACACAGATACGCAGTATTTT
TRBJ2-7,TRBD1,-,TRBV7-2,CASSSAGTGFYEQYF,TGTGCCAGCAGCTCAGCCGGGACAGGGTTTTACGAGCAGTACTTC
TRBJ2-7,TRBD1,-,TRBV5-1,CASSPTGHSYEQYF,TGCGCCAGCAGCCCGACAGGGCACTCCTACGAGCAGTACTTC
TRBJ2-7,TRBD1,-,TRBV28,CASSLWGGTGSSYEQYF,TGTGCCAGCAGTTTATGGGGAGGGACAGGGAGCTCCTACGAGCAGTACTTC
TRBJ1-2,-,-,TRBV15,CATSRAHPQYGYTF,TGTGCCACCAGCAGGGCTCACCCCCAATATGGCTACACCTTC
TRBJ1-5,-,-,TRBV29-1,CSVGNSAWEPQHF,TGCAGCGTTGGTAACAGTGCTTGGGAGCCCCAGCATTTT
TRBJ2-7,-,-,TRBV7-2,CASSLAASTAYEQYF,TGTGCCAGCAGCTTAGCAGCCTCAACCGCCTACGAGCAGTACTTC
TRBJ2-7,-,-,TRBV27,CASSFGGNYEQYF,TGTGCCAGCAGTTTTGGGGGGAACTACGAGCAGTACTTC
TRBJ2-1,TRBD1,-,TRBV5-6,CASREQGAPEQFF,TGTGCCAGCAGAGAGCAGGGGGCCCCCGAGCAGTTCTTC
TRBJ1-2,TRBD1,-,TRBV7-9,CASSFGQGAWGLDGYTF,TGTGCCAGCAGCTTCGGACAGGGGGCTTGGGGGTTGGATGGCTACACCTTC
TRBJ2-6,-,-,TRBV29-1,CSVWVADSGANVLTF,TGCAGCGTTTGGGTGGCGGACTCTGGGGCCAACGTCCTGACTTTC
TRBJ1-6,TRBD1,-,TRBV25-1,CASSAGTGFSPPHF,TGTGCCAGCAGTGCCGGGACAGGGTTTTCACCCCCCCACTTT
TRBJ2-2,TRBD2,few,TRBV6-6,CASSPLQRGAPGELFF,TGTGCCAGCAGTCCCCTCCAGCGGGGGGCCCCCGGGGAGCTGTTTTTT
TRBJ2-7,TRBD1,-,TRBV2,CVSTGQGDYEQYF,TGTGTCTCTACGGGACAGGGGGACTACGAGCAGTACTTC
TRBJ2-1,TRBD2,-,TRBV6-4,CASSELAGANEQFF,TGTGCCAGCAGTGAACTAGCGGGGGCCAATGAGCAGTTCTTC
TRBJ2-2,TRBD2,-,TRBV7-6,CASSLSGGTTGELFF,TGTGCCAGCAGCCTTAGCGGGGGAACCACCGGGGAGCTGTTTTTT
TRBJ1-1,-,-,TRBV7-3,CASSLDRGKAFF,TGTGCCAGCAGCCTGGACAGAGGTAAAGCTTTCTTT
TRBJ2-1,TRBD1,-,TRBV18,CASSPRRDRVDEQFF,TGTGCCAGCTCACCACGTCGCGACAGGGTCGATGAGCAGTTCTTC
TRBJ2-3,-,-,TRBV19,CASSIYSFTDTQYF,TGTGCCAGTAGTATATACAGCTTCACAGATACGCAGTATTTT
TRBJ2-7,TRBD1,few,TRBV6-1,CASRRTGGDEQYF,TGTGCCAGCAGAAGGACAGGGGGCGACGAGCAGTACTTC
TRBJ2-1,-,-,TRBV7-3,CASSLSPNNEQFF,TGTGCCAGCAGCTTATCCCCCAACAATGAGCAGTTCTTC
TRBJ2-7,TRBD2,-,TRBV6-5,CASSYSSSGGNEQYF,TGTGCCAGCAGTTATTCTTCTAGCGGGGGGAACGAGCAGTACTTC